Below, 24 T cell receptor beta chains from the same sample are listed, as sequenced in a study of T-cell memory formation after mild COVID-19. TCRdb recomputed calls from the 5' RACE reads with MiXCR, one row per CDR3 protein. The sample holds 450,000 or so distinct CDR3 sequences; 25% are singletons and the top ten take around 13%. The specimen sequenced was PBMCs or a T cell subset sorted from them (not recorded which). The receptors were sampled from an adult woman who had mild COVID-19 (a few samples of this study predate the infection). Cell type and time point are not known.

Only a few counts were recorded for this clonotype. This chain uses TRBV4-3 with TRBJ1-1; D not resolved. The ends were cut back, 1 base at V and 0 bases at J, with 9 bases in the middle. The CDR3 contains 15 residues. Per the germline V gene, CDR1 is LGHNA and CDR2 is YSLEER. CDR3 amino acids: CASSQVLDLNTEAFF. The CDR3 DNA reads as TGCGCCAGCAGCCAAGTTCTGGACCTGAACACTGAAGCTTTCTTT.

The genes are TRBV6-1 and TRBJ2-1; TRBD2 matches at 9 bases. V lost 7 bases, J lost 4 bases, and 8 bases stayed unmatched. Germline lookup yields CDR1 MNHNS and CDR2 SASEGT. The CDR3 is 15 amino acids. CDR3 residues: CASKQREAHYNEQFF. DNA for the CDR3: TGTGCCAGCAAACAGCGGGAGGCCCATTACAATGAGCAGTTCTTC.

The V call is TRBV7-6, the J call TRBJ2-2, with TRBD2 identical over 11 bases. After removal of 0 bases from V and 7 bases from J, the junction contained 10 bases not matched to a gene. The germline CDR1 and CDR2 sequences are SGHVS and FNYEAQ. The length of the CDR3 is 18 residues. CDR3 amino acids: CASSLASLAGELGGELFF. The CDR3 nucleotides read TGTGCCAGCAGCTTAGCTTCACTAGCGGGAGAGCTTGGCGGGGAGCTGTTTTTT.

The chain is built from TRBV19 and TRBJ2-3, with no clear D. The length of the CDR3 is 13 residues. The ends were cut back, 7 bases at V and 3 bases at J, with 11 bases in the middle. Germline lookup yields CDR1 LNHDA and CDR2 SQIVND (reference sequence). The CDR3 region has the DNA TGTGCCAGTACTCCCTATGAGACAGATACGCAGTATTTT. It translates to CASTPYETDTQYF.

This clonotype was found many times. The CDR3 spells CASSFGLYNEQFF. The CDR3 bases are TGTGCCAGCAGCTTCGGACTCTACAATGAGCAGTTCTTC. The chain joins TRBV11-2 to TRBJ2-1, with a weak D call TRBD2 (5 bases). Germline CDR1 reads SGHAT; CDR2 reads FQNNGV. CDR3 size: 13 residues. V lost 3 bases, J lost 3 bases, and 6 bases lay in between.

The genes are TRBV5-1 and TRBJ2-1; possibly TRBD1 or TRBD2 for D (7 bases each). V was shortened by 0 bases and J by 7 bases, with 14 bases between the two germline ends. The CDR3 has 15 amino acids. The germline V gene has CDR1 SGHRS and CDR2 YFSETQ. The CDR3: CASSLVQGEGNEQFF. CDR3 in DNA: TGCGCCAGCAGCTTGGTTCAGGGGGAGGGGAATGAGCAGTTCTTC.

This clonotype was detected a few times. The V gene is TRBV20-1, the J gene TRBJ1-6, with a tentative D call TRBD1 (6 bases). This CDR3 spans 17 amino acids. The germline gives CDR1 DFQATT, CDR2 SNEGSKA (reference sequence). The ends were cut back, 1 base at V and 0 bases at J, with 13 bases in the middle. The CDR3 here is CSARGGGGVSYNSPLHF. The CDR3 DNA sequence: TGCAGTGCTAGAGGGGGAGGGGGGGTCTCCTATAATTCACCCCTCCACTTT.

The CDR3 DNA follows: TGCAGCGTTGGGGGCTACACCGGGGAGCTGTTTTTT. Translated, it gives CSVGGYTGELFF. The chain uses TRBV29-1 and TRBJ2-2, with D possibly being TRBD1 (5 bases). Germline CDR1 SQVTM, CDR2 ANQGSEA. V was shortened by 4 bases and J by 3 bases, with 6 bases between the two germline ends. The CDR3 has 12 amino acids.

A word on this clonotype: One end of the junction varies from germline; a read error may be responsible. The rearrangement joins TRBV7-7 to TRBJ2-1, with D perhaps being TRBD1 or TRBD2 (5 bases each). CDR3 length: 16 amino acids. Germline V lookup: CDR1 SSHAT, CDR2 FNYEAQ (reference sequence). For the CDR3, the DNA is TGTGCTAGCAGCCCAGACCTGGGACGTATCCTAAATGAGCAGTTCTTC. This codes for CASSPDLGRILNEQFF. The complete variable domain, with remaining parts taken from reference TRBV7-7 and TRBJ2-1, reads GAGVSQSPRYKVTKRGQDVTLRCDPISSHATLYWYQQALGQGPEFLTYFNYEAQPDKSGLPSDRFSAERPEGSISTLTIQRTEQRDSAMYRCASSPDLGRILNEQFFGPGTRLTVL.

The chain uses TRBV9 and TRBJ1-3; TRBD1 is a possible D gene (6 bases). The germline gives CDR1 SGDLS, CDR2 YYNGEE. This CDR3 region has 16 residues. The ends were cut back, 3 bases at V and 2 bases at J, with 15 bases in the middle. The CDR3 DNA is TGTGCCAGCAGCGAGGCAGGGGCGGTGGCTGGAAACACCATATATTTT. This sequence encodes CASSEAGAVAGNTIYF.

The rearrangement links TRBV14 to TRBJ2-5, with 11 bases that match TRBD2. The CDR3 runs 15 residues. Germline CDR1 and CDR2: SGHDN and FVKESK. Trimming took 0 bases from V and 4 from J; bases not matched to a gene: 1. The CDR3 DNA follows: TGTGCCAGCAGCCAAGAGCTAGCGGGGGGAGAGACCCAGTACTTC. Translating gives CASSQELAGGETQYF.

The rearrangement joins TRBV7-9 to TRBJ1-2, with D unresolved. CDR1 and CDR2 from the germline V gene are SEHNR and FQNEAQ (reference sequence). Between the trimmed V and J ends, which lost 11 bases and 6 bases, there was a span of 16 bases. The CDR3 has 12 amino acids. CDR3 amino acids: CASDSLEDGYTF. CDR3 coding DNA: TGTGCCTCCGACTCACTAGAGGATGGCTACACCTTC.

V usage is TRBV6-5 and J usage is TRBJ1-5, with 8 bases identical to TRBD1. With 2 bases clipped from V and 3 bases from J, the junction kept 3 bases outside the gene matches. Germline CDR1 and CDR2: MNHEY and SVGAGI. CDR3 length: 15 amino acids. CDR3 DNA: TGTGCCAGCAGTTACAGGCAGGGGGCCAATCAGCCCCAGCATTTT. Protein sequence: CASSYRQGANQPQHF.

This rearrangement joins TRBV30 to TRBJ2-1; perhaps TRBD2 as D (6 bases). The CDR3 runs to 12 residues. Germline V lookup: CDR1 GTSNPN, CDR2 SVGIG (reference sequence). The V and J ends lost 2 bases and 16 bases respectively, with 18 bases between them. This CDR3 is CAWSPGGRGGFF. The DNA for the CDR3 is TGTGCCTGGAGTCCGGGTGGAAGGGGAGGCTTCTTC.

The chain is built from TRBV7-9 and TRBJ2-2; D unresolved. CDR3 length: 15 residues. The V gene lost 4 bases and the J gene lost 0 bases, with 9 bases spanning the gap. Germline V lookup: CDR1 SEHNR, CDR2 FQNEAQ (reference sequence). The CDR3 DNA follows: TGTGCCAGCAGCTCCTCAACGCCGAACACCGGGGAGCTGTTTTTT. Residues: CASSSSTPNTGELFF.

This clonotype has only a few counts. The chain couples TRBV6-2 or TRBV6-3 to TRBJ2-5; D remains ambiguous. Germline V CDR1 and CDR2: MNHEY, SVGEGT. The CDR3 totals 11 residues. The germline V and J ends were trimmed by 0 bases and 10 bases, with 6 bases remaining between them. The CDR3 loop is CASSYSSIQYF. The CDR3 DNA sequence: TGTGCCAGCAGTTACTCGAGCATCCAGTACTTC.

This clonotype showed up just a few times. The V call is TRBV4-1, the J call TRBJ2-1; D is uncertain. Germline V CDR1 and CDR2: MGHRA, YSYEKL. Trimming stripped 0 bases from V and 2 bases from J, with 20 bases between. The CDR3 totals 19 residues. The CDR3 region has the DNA TGCGCCAGCAGCCAAGATTGGGAAGAGAGCATCCCCACCTACAATGAGCAGTTCTTC. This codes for CASSQDWEESIPTYNEQFF.

The CDR3 is CASSRQGRHNNEQFF. CDR3 sequence (DNA): TGTGCCAGCAGTCGACAGGGGCGACATAACAATGAGCAGTTCTTC. V usage is TRBV6-5 and J usage is TRBJ2-1; TRBD1 matches 8 bases. The V and J ends lost 5 bases and 5 bases, in that order; junction bases with no gene match: 8. The CDR3 runs to 15 residues. Germline CDR1 reads MNHEY; CDR2 reads SVGAGI.

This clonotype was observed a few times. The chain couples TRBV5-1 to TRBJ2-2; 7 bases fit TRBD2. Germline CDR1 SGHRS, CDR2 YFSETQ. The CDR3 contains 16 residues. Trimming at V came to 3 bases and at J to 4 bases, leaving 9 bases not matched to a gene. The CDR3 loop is CASSSLADLRTGELFF. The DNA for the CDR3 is TGCGCCAGCAGCTCTCTAGCGGATCTACGCACCGGGGAGCTGTTTTTT.

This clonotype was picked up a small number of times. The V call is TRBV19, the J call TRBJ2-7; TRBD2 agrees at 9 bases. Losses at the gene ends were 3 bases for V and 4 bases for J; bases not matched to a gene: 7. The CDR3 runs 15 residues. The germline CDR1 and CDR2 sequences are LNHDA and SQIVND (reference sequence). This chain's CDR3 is CASSISTSGEYEQYF. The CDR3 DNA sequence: TGTGCCAGTAGTATTTCGACTAGCGGAGAGTACGAGCAGTACTTC.

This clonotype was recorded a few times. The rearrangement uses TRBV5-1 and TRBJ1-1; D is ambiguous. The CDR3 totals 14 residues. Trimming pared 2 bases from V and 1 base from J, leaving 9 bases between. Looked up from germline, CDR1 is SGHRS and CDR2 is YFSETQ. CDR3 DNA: TGCGCCAGCAGCTTCCGGGATCCGAACACTGAAGCTTTCTTT. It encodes CASSFRDPNTEAFF.

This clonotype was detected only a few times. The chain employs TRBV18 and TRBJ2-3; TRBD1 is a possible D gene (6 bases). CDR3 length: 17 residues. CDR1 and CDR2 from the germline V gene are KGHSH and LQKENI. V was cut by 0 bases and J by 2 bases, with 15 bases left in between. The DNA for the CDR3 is TGTGCCAGCTCACCACCGGGGGCGCGAGGGCCCACAGATACGCAGTATTTT. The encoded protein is CASSPPGARGPTDTQYF.

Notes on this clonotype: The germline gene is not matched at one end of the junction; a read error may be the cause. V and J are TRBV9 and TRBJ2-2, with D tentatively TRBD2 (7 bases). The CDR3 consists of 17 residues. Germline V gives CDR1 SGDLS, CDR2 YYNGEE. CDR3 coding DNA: TGTGCCAGCACCCGGGGGGACACAGGGAGAGGCACCGCGGAGCTGTTTTTT. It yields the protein CASTRGDTGRGTAELFF.

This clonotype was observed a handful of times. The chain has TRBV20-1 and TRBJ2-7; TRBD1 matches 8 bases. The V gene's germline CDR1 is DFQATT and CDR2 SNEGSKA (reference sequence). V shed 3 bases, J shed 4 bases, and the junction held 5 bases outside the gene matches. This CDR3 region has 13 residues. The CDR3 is CSASRGQGYEQYF. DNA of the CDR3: TGCAGTGCTAGTCGCGGACAGGGTTACGAGCAGTACTTC.